This TCR beta chain appears in the sequencing data of a study of cytomegalovirus exposure and HLA in healthy donors (dated by TCRdb to about 2017). The study in broad terms: According to a later analysis, one platform produced both the roughly 120 validation repertoires and the roughly 660 repertoires of the first cohort. The study was designed to test whether signatures of past pathogen exposure could be identified by cataloging public T cell receptors. In addition to the first cohort of about 650 subjects, a separate validation cohort of 120 different subjects was used. High-throughput TCR immunosequencing, statistical association of individual TCRs with disease status, and machine learning were combined to predict cytomegalovirus infection status. Summary of the overall study and its limitations: Three of the identified cytomegalovirus-associated TCR beta chains were confirmed in vitro to be specific for cytomegalovirus antigens. All 130 or so repertoires were used to score co-occurrence in the validation cohort in a later analysis, because that analysis had no HLA typing for the cohort. Of the cluster scores, roughly 95% were above 0 in a later analysis, which found that TCRs clustered in the first cohort also tended to co-occur in the 120 validation repertoires. The study listed approximately 150 TCR beta chains as associated with cytomegalovirus. The classifier was reported to diagnose cytomegalovirus status with high specificity and sensitivity in both the original and validation cohorts. The authors suggested that the approach could potentially be generalized to other disease states and immunological phenotypes. While some public TCRs were present in many individuals, most TCR sequences turned up only very rarely across donors.

CDR3 length: 16 amino acids, cysteine to phenylalanine. CDR3 DNA only is kept here, 48 bases in frame from base 1. As encoded in the germline V gene (reference sequence), CDR1 is WNHNN while CDR2 is SYGVQD. Trimming costs V 2 bases and J 4 bases, and their ends lie 15 bases apart. Remarks on this clone: The clone's antigen remains unknown. The sample holds no much larger clone one base away, and base qualities are not on file.

The library was made by the immunoSEQ multiplex PCR assay. The paper's data handling went like this. A statistical classification framework was developed to diagnose cytomegalovirus status using the catalog of TCR beta chain sequences. Held by TCRdb, this immuneACCESS table contains in-frame sequences only and omits some clones. Under half of the omission traces to an unresolved V gene where checked; the cause of the rest is unknown. V, J and clone size are those of that table, while D and trimming were read from the DNA. The sample contains roughly 80,000 clones, 93% of them found a single time. In total, the top ten clones hold 0.65% to 0.8% of the sample. Donors formed part of the validation cohort, which comprised some 120 subjects and was distinct from the first cohort of under 850 subjects.

The sequencing sample was made of PBMCs. The receptor comes from a man aged 18 to 30 in good health and CMV-seronegative. Recombination joined TRBV10-1 with TRBJ1-3, and perhaps TRBD1 as D gene, on 6 matching bases. The CDR3 region: CASSEDRGARGNTIYF. The sequenced DNA is TGCGCCAGCAGTGAGGACCGGGGGGCAAGAGGAAACACCATATATTTT.